The following is a TCR beta chain sequence with its context. Antigen specificity is unknown. This table comes from immunoSEQ multiplex PCR, and its TCRdb copy is limited to in-frame clones, with some not included. Among approximately 100,000 clones listed, 80% to 95% were seen once. This sample is part of a study of siplizumab effects on memory and regulatory T cells. Findings of the study overall: The diversity of naive T cells seemed greater than that of memory cells, and their alloresponse contribution seemed major. The suppressive capacity of proliferating Tregs from siplizumab cultures remained unconfirmed. With siplizumab, mappable alloreactive CD4+ clones averaged roughly 65% Treg-derived, versus approximately 29% in controls.

This clonotype originated in a human donor in good health. Input material: non-Treg CD4+ T cells sorted from blood.

The CDR3 region is CATSSVAPLAGGPEQYF. Here the CDR3 DNA reads TGTGCCACCAGCAGCGTTGCCCCACTAGCGGGAGGGCCCGAGCAGTACTTC. This chain joins TRBV15 and TRBJ2-7; 13 bases match TRBD2. This CDR3 has 17 amino acids. J lost 6 bases, V lost 3 bases, and 11 bases had no gene match. In germline, CDR1 is LNHNV, CDR2 YYDKDF (reference sequence). Combining the CDR3 with reference TRBV15 and TRBJ2-7 gives the whole variable domain DAMVIQNPRYQVTQFGKPVTLSCSQTLNHNVMYWYQQKSSQAPKLLFHYYDKDFNNEADTPDNFQSRRPNTSFCFLDIRSPGLGDTAMYLCATSSVAPLAGGPEQYFGPGTRLTVT.